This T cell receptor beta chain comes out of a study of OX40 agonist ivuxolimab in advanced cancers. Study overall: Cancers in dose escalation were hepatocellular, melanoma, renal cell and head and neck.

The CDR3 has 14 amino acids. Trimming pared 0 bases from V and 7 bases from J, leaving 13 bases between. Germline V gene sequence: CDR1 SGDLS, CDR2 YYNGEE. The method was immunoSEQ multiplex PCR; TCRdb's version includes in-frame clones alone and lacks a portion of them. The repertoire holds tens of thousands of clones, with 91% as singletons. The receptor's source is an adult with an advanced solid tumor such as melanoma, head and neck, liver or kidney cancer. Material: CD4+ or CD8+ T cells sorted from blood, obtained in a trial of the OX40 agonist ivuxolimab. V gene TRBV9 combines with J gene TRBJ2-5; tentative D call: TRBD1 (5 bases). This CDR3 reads CASSVAGAWGTQYF. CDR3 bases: TGTGCCAGCAGCGTAGCTGGGGCATGGGGGACCCAGTACTTC.